This TCR beta chain was found in a study of T cells in Graves' hyperthyroidism and ophthalmopathy. Amplified regions were TCR beta CDR3 sequences from RNA transcripts. An initial round of RT-PCR targeting the TCR CDR3 relied on the HTBI primer set. A single record per CDR3 protein comes from TCRdb applying MiXCR to the multiplex PCR reads. The sample lists a few hundred thousand distinct CDR3 sequences; 40% to 55% were seen once. After removal of 5 bases from V and 3 bases from J, the junction contained 7 bases not matched to a gene. This CDR3 spans 16 amino acids. The germline CDR1 and CDR2 sequences are SEHNR and FQNEAQ (reference sequence). General study results and limits: Peripheral blood also featured most of the thyroid clonotypes expanded above 0.001. A model of 13 V-J features distinguished ophthalmopathy from stable hyperthyroidism.

There are many counts of this clonotype. Its cognate antigen is unknown. This receptor was obtained from an adult woman with Graves' disease, either hyperthyroidism or ophthalmopathy (not recorded which). Sequencing was done on a sample of peripheral blood or thyroid tissue (not recorded which). V usage is TRBV7-9 and J usage is TRBJ2-2; 9 nucleotides agree with TRBD1. CDR3 nucleotide sequence: TGTGCCAGCAGCCCTCGGGACAGGGCATACACCGGGGAGCTGTTTTTT. Amino acids: CASSPRDRAYTGELFF.